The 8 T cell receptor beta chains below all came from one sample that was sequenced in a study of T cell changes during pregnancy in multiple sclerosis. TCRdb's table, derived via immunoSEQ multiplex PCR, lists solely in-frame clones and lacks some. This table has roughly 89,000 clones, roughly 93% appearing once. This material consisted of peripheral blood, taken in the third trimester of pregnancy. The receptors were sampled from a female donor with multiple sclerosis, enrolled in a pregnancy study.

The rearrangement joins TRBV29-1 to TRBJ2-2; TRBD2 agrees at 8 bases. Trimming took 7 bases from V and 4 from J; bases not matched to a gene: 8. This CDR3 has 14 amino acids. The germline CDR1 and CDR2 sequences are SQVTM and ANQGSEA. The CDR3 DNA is TGCAGCGCCGCCGGGACTAGTTTCACCGGGGAGCTGTTTTTT. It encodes CSAAGTSFTGELFF.

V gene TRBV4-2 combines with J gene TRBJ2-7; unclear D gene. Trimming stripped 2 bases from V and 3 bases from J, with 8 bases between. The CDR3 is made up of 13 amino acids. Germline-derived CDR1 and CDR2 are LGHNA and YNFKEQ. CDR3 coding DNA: TGTGCCAGCAGCCAATTTCCGGTCTACGAGCAGTACTTC. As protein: CASSQFPVYEQYF.

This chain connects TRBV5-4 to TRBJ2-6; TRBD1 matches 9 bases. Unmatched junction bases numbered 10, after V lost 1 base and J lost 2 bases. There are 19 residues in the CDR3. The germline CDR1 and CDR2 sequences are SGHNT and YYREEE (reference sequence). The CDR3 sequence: CASSLIPGQGSAGANVLTF. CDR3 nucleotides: TGTGCCAGCAGCTTGATACCCGGACAGGGGTCGGCTGGGGCCAACGTCCTGACTTTC.

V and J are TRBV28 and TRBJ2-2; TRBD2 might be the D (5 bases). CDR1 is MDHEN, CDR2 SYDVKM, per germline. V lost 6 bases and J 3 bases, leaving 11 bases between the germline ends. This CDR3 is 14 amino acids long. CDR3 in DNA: TGTGCCAGCAGCGAGGGTGGATACACCGGGGAGCTGTTTTTT. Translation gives CASSEGGYTGELFF.

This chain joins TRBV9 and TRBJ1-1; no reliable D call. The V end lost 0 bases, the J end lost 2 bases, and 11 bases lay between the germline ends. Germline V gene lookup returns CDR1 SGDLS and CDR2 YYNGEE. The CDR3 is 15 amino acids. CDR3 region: CASSVGNSRNTEAFF. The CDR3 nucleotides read TGTGCCAGCAGCGTAGGTAACAGTAGAAACACTGAAGCTTTCTTT.

CDR3 region: CASSLAGYQPQHF. The DNA for the CDR3 is TGTGCCAGCAGTTTGGCAGGGTATCAGCCCCAGCATTTT. The V gene is TRBV27, the J gene TRBJ1-5; D is possibly TRBD1 (5 bases). V lost 3 bases and J 5 bases, leaving 8 bases between the germline ends. Per the germline V gene, CDR1 is MNHEY and CDR2 is SMNVEV (reference sequence). CDR3 length: 13 residues.

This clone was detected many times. CDR3 DNA: TGTGCCAGTGCTATCACTCCCTACGAGCAGTACTTC. It specifies CASAITPYEQYF. The chain is built from TRBV19 and TRBJ2-7; unclear D gene. The ends were cut back, 8 bases at V and 2 bases at J, with 10 bases in the middle. The CDR3 spans 12 residues. Germline-derived CDR1 and CDR2 are LNHDA and SQIVND (reference sequence).

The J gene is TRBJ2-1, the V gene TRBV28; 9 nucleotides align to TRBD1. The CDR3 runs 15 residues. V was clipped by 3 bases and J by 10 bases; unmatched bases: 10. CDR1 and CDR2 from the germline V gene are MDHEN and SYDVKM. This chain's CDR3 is CASSFLQGAGEEQFF. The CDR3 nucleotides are TGTGCCAGCAGTTTCTTACAGGGGGCTGGGGAAGAGCAGTTCTTC.